This TCR beta chain originates from a study of blood T cell repertoires in COVID-19. The wider study: Samples of COVID-19 (acute and convalescent) were obtained from the United States, Italy and Spain. T cells, B-cell-depleted T cells, or PBMCs provided the cDNA or gDNA that served as material.

After removal of 8 bases from V and 4 bases from J, the junction contained 8 bases not matched to a gene. CDR3 length equals 15 residues. Per the germline V gene, CDR1 is KGHSH and CDR2 is LQKENI. In the original processing: Reference gene primer amplification gave estimated nucleated cell counts. Assay: immunoSEQ multiplex PCR; the TCRdb copy retains only in-frame clones and omits some. V and J calls and clone size follow that table, whereas D and trimming were derived from the DNA. The repertoire consists of roughly 120,000 clones, with 88% occurring once and the leading ten covering 3% to 3.5%. The chain uses TRBV18 and TRBJ1-4; 9 bases align to TRBD1. The TCR was taken from a woman in her forties or fifties with acute or convalescent COVID-19. The specimen sequenced was peripheral blood. CDR3: CASTTGGSSNEKLFF. For the CDR3, the DNA is TGTGCCAGCACAACAGGGGGCTCGAGTAATGAAAAACTGTTTTTT. The full variable domain, rest sourced from reference TRBV18 and TRBJ1-4, is NAGVMQNPRHLVRRRGQEARLRCSPMKGHSHVYWYRQLPEEGLKFMVYLQKENIIDESGMPKERFSAEFPKEGPSILRIQQVVRGDSAAYFCASTTGGSSNEKLFFGSGTQLSVL.